Listed below are T cell receptor beta chains from one sample, sequenced in a study of regulatory T cells in long-lasting Graves disease. TCRdb reprocessed the multiplex PCR reads with MiXCR, giving one entry per CDR3 protein. This table has more than 400,000 distinct CDR3 sequences, 15% to 20% appearing once. These sequences were also reported in another study, on T cells in Graves' hyperthyroidism and ophthalmopathy.

The material sequenced was peripheral blood mononuclear cells (PBMCs), taken at new diagnosis, from a patient treated with antithyroid drugs. These receptors were taken from a man aged 40-50 years with Graves disease. CDR3s include the opening cysteine and the closing phenylalanine or tryptophan. The order of the fields is J gene, V gene, D gene, clone size, CDR3 protein, CDR3 DNA. D genes are given only for firm matches. Clone size is stated in some rows and not others, as once, few, many or a class when expanded.

>TRBJ2-2|TRBV20-1|TRBD1|many
CSARWQGATGELFF
TGCAGTGCTAGGTGGCAGGGGGCAACCGGGGAGCTGTTTTTT
>TRBJ2-7|TRBV19|TRBD1|.
CASSMVSTGGYEQYF
TGTGCCAGTAGTATGGTCAGCACAGGGGGCTACGAGCAGTACTTC
>TRBJ2-5|TRBV28|TRBD2|many
CASSPLANQETQYF
TGTGCCAGCAGTCCACTAGCGAACCAAGAGACCCAGTACTTC
>TRBJ1-5|TRBV20-1|.|many
CSARAGQPQHF
TGCAGTGCTAGAGCTGGGCAGCCCCAGCATTTT
>TRBJ2-1|TRBV18|TRBD2|many
CASSSTSGSDEQFF
TGTGCCAGCTCGTCGACTAGCGGGAGTGATGAGCAGTTCTTC
>TRBJ2-1|TRBV29-1|.|.
CSAPGDGYNEQFF
TGCAGCGCCCCGGGGGACGGTTACAATGAGCAGTTCTTC
>TRBJ2-7|TRBV2|.|many
CASRPGTSSSYEQYF
TGTGCCAGCAGACCCGGGACATCCAGCTCCTACGAGCAGTACTTC
>TRBJ2-1|TRBV2|TRBD2|.
CASSGIGTSGSIDEQFF
TGTGCCAGCAGTGGGATCGGGACTAGCGGGAGTATCGATGAGCAGTTCTTC
>TRBJ2-4|TRBV30|TRBD2|.
CAWGGGVAKNIQYF
TGTGCCTGGGGGGGGGGGGTAGCCAAAAACATTCAGTACTTC
>TRBJ1-1|TRBV10-3|TRBD1|many
CAISERTGWDTEAFF
TGTGCCATCAGTGAGCGGACAGGATGGGACACTGAAGCTTTCTTT
>TRBJ2-3|TRBV5-1|.|many
CASSSSGGFADTQYF
TGCGCCAGCAGCTCTTCAGGGGGGTTCGCAGATACGCAGTATTTT
>TRBJ2-1|TRBV10-1|.|.
CASPGLLSRFF
TGCGCCAGCCCGGGACTTTTGTCACGGTTCTTC
>TRBJ1-2|TRBV19|.|.
CASSIGGADYGYTF
TGTGCCAGTAGTATAGGAGGGGCCGACTATGGCTACACCTTC
>TRBJ1-5|TRBV7-2|.|.
CASSTGVSNQPQHF
TGTGCCAGCTCGACGGGGGTAAGCAATCAGCCCCAGCATTTT
>TRBJ2-3|TRBV20-1|TRBD2|many
CSAQYEASGTRTDTQYF
TGCAGTGCTCAATATGAGGCTAGCGGGACCCGCACAGATACGCAGTATTTT
>TRBJ2-7|TRBV10-3|TRBD1|many
CAIGQGTRSYEQYF
TGTGCCATCGGACAGGGAACCCGCTCCTACGAGCAGTACTTC
>TRBJ2-7|TRBV6-2/TRBV6-3|.|few
CASSYSMSLTYEQYF
TGTGCCAGCAGTTACTCGATGAGCTTAACCTACGAGCAGTACTTC
>TRBJ2-7|TRBV20-1|.|many
CSATTGAYEQYF
TGCAGTGCTACAACAGGAGCCTACGAGCAGTACTTC
>TRBJ2-7|TRBV10-3|.|.
CAISGTSWGEQYF
TGTGCCATCAGTGGGACCTCCTGGGGCGAGCAGTACTTC
>TRBJ1-2|TRBV19|TRBD1|once
CASSPNTGTGPYGYTF
TGTGCCAGTAGTCCGAATACCGGGACAGGACCTTATGGCTACACCTTC
>TRBJ2-7|TRBV28|.|many
CASSYPGTSYEQYF
TGTGCCAGCAGTTACCCCGGGACAAGCTACGAGCAGTACTTC
>TRBJ2-7|TRBV6-5|TRBD1|many
CASSYRRTGLPYEQYF
TGTGCCAGCAGTTATCGCCGGACAGGATTACCGTACGAGCAGTACTTC
>TRBJ2-3|TRBV29-1|TRBD2|few
CSVALAGITDTQYF
TGCAGCGTTGCCTTAGCGGGGATCACAGATACGCAGTATTTT
>TRBJ2-1|TRBV5-1|.|many
CASSLTGKTYNEQFF
TGCGCCAGCAGCTTAACAGGGAAAACCTACAATGAGCAGTTCTTC